The 20 T cell receptor beta chains reported below all come from one sample, sequenced in a study of cytomegalovirus exposure and HLA in healthy donors. Primers included in the PCR were 60 Vbeta and 13 Jbeta primers. Repertoires were generated with immunoSEQ multiplex PCR, while TCRdb's copy carries only in-frame clones and drops some. This repertoire shows some 140,000 clones, around 79% found once; its top ten account for about 3%. The sequenced sample consisted of PBMCs. The source is a female donor in good health and CMV-seronegative.

This clone has just one count. The chain carries TRBV7-2 and TRBJ2-1; TRBD2 agrees at 11 bases. The trim removed 1 base at V and 7 bases at J, leaving 15 bases unmatched. The CDR3 runs to 19 residues. CDR1 and CDR2 from the germline V gene are SGHTA and FQGNSA. The CDR3 protein is CASSLVASSGSGGANEQFF. For the CDR3, the DNA is TGTGCCAGCAGCTTAGTAGCGAGCTCGGGTAGCGGGGGGGCAAATGAGCAGTTCTTC.

V and J are TRBV6-1 and TRBJ2-6, with D maybe TRBD1 (6 bases). Germline CDR1 and CDR2: MNHNS and SASEGT. CDR3 size: 19 residues. Trimming removed 3 bases from V and 0 bases from J, with 18 bases in between. The CDR3 loop is CASSEDSPMVLSGANVLTF. The CDR3, as DNA: TGTGCCAGCAGTGAGGACAGTCCCATGGTGCTCTCTGGGGCCAACGTCCTGACTTTC.

This chain uses TRBV5-4 with TRBJ2-1, with TRBD1 as a possible D gene (5 bases). This CDR3 comprises 17 residues. Deletions cut 0 bases from V and 9 bases from J, with 22 bases between. The germline V gene has CDR1 SGHNT and CDR2 YYREEE (reference sequence). CDR3: CASSLGIPEQGYSEQFF. The CDR3 DNA follows: TGTGCCAGCAGCTTGGGAATTCCGGAGCAGGGTTATAGTGAGCAGTTCTTC.

This clone was observed a single time. The chain uses TRBV4-3 and TRBJ1-5; D unresolved. Germline V gene sequence: CDR1 LGHNA, CDR2 YSLEER. Trimming pared 1 base from V and 5 bases from J, leaving 12 bases between. This CDR3 has 15 amino acids. The DNA for the CDR3 is TGCGCCAGCAGCCAAGTTCAAACTTTTGATCAGCCCCAGCATTTT. Its protein product is CASSQVQTFDQPQHF.

In this sample, this clone turned up a few times. V usage is TRBV6-1 and J usage is TRBJ2-7, with D possibly matching TRBD1 (5 bases). The CDR3 length is 12 residues. The V gene's germline CDR1 is MNHNS and CDR2 SASEGT. V dropped 6 bases and J dropped 4 bases, with 10 bases sitting between them. CDR3 sequence: CASRVQVYEQYF. In nucleotides, the CDR3 is TGTGCCAGCAGAGTACAGGTGTACGAGCAGTACTTC.

Comment on this clone: The same CDR3 is also encoded by other DNA sequences in this sample. The rearrangement links TRBV5-1 to TRBJ2-2, with D perhaps TRBD1 (5 bases). Between the trimmed V and J ends, which lost 0 bases and 1 base, there was a span of 7 bases. The germline V gene has CDR1 SGHRS and CDR2 YFSETQ. The CDR3 has 15 amino acids. In nucleotides, the CDR3 is TGCGCCAGCAGCTTGGAGGGGCTGAACACCGGGGAGCTGTTTTTT. Amino acids: CASSLEGLNTGELFF.

The CDR3 nucleotides read TGCGCCAGCAGCTTGGCGGGGGGGGACAGGGGGTATTCACCCCTCCACTTT. Protein sequence: CASSLAGGDRGYSPLHF. The chain uses TRBV5-1 and TRBJ1-6, with 11 positions matching TRBD1. In germline, CDR1 is SGHRS, CDR2 YFSETQ. The CDR3 has 17 amino acids. Trimming removed 0 bases from V and 8 bases from J; junction bases left unmatched: 7.

V is TRBV9 and J is TRBJ2-2; 11 nucleotides line up with TRBD2. There are 18 residues in the CDR3. Germline assignment: CDR1 SGDLS and CDR2 YYNGEE. The V segment lost 0 bases and the J segment 4 bases; nucleotides outside the gene matches: 8. This chain's CDR3 is CASSVGVAGGLGTGELFF. The CDR3 coding sequence is TGTGCCAGCAGCGTAGGGGTAGCGGGAGGGCTAGGCACCGGGGAGCTGTTTTTT.

This chain uses TRBV5-4 with TRBJ1-2; D ambiguous. V lost 4 bases, J lost 1 base, and 14 bases lay in between. The CDR3 is 15 amino acids. Germline loops: CDR1 SGHNT, CDR2 YYREEE (reference sequence). CDR3 sequence: CASSPEGGNNYGYTF. For the CDR3, the DNA is TGTGCCAGCAGCCCAGAGGGAGGGAATAACTATGGCTACACCTTC.

CDR3 residues: CASSPQGTLNTEAFF. As DNA, the CDR3 is TGTGCCAGCTCACCACAGGGGACACTCAACACTGAAGCTTTCTTT. The gene calls are TRBV18 and TRBJ1-1, with D perhaps matching TRBD1 (6 bases). V was pared by 1 base and J by 2 bases, with 11 bases between. The CDR3 runs to 15 residues. The germline gives CDR1 KGHSH, CDR2 LQKENI.

The genes are TRBV6-1 and TRBJ1-5, with a weak D call TRBD1 (5 bases). This CDR3 contains 15 residues. The germline gives CDR1 MNHNS, CDR2 SASEGT. Trimming removed 7 bases at V and 2 bases at J, with 15 bases between. CDR3 loop: CASTEERGGNQPQHF. The CDR3 DNA follows: TGTGCCAGCACCGAGGAAAGGGGTGGCAATCAGCCCCAGCATTTT.

This chain connects TRBV7-9 to TRBJ2-1; maybe TRBD2 (6 bases). This CDR3 spans 18 amino acids. The ends were cut back, 1 base at V and 0 bases at J, with 16 bases in the middle. Germline CDR1 is SEHNR and CDR2 is FQNEAQ (reference sequence). In DNA form, the CDR3 reads TGTGCCAGCAGCTTAGAGGCGGGGAGCGGAAACTCCTACAATGAGCAGTTCTTC. Translating gives CASSLEAGSGNSYNEQFF.

V is TRBV13 and J is TRBJ1-1, with TRBD1 identical over 10 bases. The CDR3 has 18 residues. With 5 bases clipped from V and 0 bases from J, the junction kept 12 bases outside the gene matches. CDR1 is PRHDT and CDR2 is FYEKMQ in the germline V gene (reference sequence). CDR3 in amino acids: CASSGPGQGLIMNTEAFF. The CDR3, as DNA: TGTGCCAGCAGCGGCCCGGGACAGGGGTTAATAATGAACACTGAAGCTTTCTTT.

The gene calls are TRBV25-1 and TRBJ2-1, with 8 bases identical to TRBD2. This CDR3 spans 12 amino acids. Trimming took 5 bases from V and 10 from J; bases not matched to a gene: 4. The V gene's germline CDR1 is MGHDK and CDR2 SYGVNS. The CDR3 nucleotides are TGTGCCAGCAGTAGGTCTAGCGGGGAGCAGTTCTTC. This sequence encodes CASSRSSGEQFF.

V usage is TRBV4-3 and J usage is TRBJ1-2, with unresolved D. Trimming removed 0 bases from V and 8 bases from J, with 19 bases in between. The CDR3 has 16 residues. Germline V gene data show CDR1 as LGHNA and CDR2 as YSLEER. CDR3 amino acids: CASSQDRRRDLWGYTF. CDR3 nucleotides: TGCGCCAGCAGCCAAGATAGGAGGAGGGATCTCTGGGGCTACACCTTC.

The rearrangement links TRBV6-5 to TRBJ1-3; D is possibly TRBD1 (6 bases). The CDR3 totals 15 residues. Germline V gives CDR1 MNHEY, CDR2 SVGAGI. Trimming stripped 4 bases from V and 0 bases from J, with 10 bases between. Written as DNA, the CDR3 is TGTGCCAGCAGTTCGGGGGGCTTCTCTGGAAACACCATATATTTT. Amino acids: CASSSGGFSGNTIYF.

CDR3 bases: TGTGCCAGCAGTATCACAGGGTCTGGCGGCTACACCTTC. This gives the protein CASSITGSGGYTF. The chain links TRBV6-4 to TRBJ1-2, with D perhaps matching TRBD1 (6 bases). V lost 5 bases and J 8 bases, leaving 15 bases between the germline ends. The CDR3 loop spans 13 amino acids. CDR1 MRHNA and CDR2 SNTAGT come from the germline V gene.

This rearrangement joins TRBV7-8 to TRBJ2-3, with TRBD2 identical over 9 bases. The CDR3 totals 15 residues. Unmatched junction bases numbered 9, after V lost 5 bases and J lost 6 bases. Germline V gene data show CDR1 as SGHVS and CDR2 as FQNEAQ. Written as DNA, the CDR3 is TGTGCCAGCAGCGCTAGCGGGGCCTTGGGGGATACGCAGTATTTT. Amino acid sequence: CASSASGALGDTQYF.

This CDR3 is CASSRTSGGGETQYF. The CDR3 nucleotides read TGTGCCAGCAGTCGCACTAGCGGGGGAGGGGAGACCCAGTACTTC. The V and J genes are TRBV2 and TRBJ2-5, with TRBD2 matching 11 bases. In germline, CDR1 is SNHLY, CDR2 FYNNEI. V shed 5 bases and J 5 bases; nucleotides not matched to a gene: 7. This CDR3 is built from 15 residues.

This chain connects TRBV27 to TRBJ2-7; 7 bases fit TRBD1. V trimming: 8 bases; J trimming: 4 bases; junction bases outside the gene matches: 14. The germline CDR1 and CDR2 sequences are MNHEY and SMNVEV (reference sequence). CDR3 length: 15 amino acids. The chain's CDR3 is CASATQAQGVYEQYF. For the CDR3, the DNA is TGTGCCAGCGCAACGCAGGCCCAGGGGGTTTACGAGCAGTACTTC.